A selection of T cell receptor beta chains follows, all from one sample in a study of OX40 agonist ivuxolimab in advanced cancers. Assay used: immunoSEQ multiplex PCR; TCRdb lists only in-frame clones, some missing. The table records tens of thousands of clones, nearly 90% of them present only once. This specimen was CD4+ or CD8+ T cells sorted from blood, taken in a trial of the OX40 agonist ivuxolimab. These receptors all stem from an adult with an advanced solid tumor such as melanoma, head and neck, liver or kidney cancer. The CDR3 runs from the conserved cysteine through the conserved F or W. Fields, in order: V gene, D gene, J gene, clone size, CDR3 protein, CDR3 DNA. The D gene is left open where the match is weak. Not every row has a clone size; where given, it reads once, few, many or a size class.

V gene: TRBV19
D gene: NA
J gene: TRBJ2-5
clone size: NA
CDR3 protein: CASSIDRGQETQYF
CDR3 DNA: TGTGCCAGTAGTATAGACAGGGGCCAAGAGACCCAGTACTTC

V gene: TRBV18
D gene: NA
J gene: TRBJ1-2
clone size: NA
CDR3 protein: CASSPPALNGYTF
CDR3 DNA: TGTGCCAGCTCACCACCAGCCTTGAATGGCTACACCTTC

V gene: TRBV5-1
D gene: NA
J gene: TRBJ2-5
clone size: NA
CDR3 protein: CASSPLPQETQYF
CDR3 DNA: TGCGCCAGCAGCCCCCTACCACAAGAGACCCAGTACTTC

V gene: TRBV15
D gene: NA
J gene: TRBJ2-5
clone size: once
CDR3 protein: CATSREVFGFLGGRETQYF
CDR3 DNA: TGTGCCACCAGCAGAGAAGTATTTGGATTTTTAGGGGGAAGGGAGACCCAGTACTTC

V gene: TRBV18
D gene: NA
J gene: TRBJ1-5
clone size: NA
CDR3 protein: CASSSIGGLVQPQHF
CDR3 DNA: TGTGCCAGCTCATCAATAGGGGGATTAGTACAGCCCCAGCATTTT

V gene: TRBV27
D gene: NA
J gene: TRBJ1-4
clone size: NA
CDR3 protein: CASSPGGVEVEKLFF
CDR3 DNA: TGTGCCAGCAGCCCCGGTGGCGTAGAAGTGGAAAAACTGTTTTTT

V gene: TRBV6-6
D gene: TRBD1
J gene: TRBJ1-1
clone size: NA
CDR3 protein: CASRLQGGGTEAFF
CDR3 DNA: TGTGCCAGCAGACTACAGGGGGGAGGCACTGAAGCTTTCTTT

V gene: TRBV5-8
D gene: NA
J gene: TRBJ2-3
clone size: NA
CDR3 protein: CASSSGSRRDTQYF
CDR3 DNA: TGTGCCAGCAGCTCGGGGTCCAGGCGGGATACGCAGTATTTT

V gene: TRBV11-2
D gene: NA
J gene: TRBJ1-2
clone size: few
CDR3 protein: CASSLGHSPAGYTF
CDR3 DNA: TGTGCCAGCAGCTTAGGTCACAGCCCGGCTGGCTACACCTTC

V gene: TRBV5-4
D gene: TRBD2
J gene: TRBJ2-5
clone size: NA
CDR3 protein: CASSPPLAEETQYF
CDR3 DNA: TGTGCCAGCAGCCCTCCGCTAGCGGAAGAGACCCAGTACTTC

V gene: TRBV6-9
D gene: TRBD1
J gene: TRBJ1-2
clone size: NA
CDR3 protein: CASTSGQGMGGYTF
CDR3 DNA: TGTGCCAGCACCTCAGGACAGGGGATGGGCGGCTACACCTTC

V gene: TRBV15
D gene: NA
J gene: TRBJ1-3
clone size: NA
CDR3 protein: CATSQGRTGNTIYF
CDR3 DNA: TGTGCCACCAGTCAAGGCAGAACTGGAAACACCATATATTTT

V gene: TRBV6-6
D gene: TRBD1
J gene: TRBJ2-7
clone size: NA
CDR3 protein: CASSLPSGTGRYEQYF
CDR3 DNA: TGTGCCAGCAGCCTCCCGTCTGGGACAGGCCGCTACGAGCAGTACTTC

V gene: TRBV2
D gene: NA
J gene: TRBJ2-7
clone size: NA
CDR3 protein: CASSYTSIEQYF
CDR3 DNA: TGTGCCAGCAGCTATACGTCTATCGAGCAGTACTTC

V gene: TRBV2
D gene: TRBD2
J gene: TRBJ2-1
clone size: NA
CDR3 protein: CASSETSDSYNEQFF
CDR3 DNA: TGTGCCAGCAGTGAAACTAGCGACTCCTACAATGAGCAGTTCTTC

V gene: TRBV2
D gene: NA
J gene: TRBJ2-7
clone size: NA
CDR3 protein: CASGFRVYEQYF
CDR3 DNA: TGTGCCAGCGGCTTTAGAGTCTACGAGCAGTACTTC

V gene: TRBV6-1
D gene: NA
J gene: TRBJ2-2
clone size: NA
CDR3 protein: CATPGLNTGELFF
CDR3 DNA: TGTGCCACCCCGGGACTTAACACCGGGGAGCTGTTTTTT

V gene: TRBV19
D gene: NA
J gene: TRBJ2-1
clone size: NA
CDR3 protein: CASKVGGPPSSEQFF
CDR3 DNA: TGTGCCAGTAAGGTGGGGGGCCCTCCGAGCTCGGAGCAGTTCTTC

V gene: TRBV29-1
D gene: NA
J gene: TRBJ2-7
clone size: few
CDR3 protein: CSALDSTYEQYF
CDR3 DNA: TGCAGCGCTCTGGACAGCACCTACGAGCAGTACTTC

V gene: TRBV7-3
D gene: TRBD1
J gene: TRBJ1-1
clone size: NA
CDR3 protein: CASSLTRDRGNTEAFF
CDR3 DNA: TGTGCCAGCAGCTTAACCCGGGACAGGGGGAACACTGAAGCTTTCTTT

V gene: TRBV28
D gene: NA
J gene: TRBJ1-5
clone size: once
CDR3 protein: CASSYLTGSNQPQHF
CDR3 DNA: TGTGCCAGCAGTTACTTAACGGGTAGCAATCAGCCCCAGCATTTT

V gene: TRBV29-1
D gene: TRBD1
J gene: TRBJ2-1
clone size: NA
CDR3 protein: CSVEDLGQGVDEQFF
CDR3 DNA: TGCAGCGTTGAAGATCTCGGACAGGGGGTCGATGAGCAGTTCTTC

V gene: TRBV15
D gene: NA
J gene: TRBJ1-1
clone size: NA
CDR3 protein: CATSRGTDTEAFF
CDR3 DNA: TGTGCCACCAGCAGAGGTACAGACACTGAAGCTTTCTTT

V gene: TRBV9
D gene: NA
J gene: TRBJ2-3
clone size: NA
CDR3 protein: CASSLQDVDTQYF
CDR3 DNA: TGTGCCAGCAGCCTCCAGGACGTAGATACGCAGTATTTT

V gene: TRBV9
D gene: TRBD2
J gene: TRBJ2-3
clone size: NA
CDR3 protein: CASSTLAGGDTQYF
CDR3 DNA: TGTGCCAGCAGCACACTAGCGGGAGGAGATACGCAGTATTTT

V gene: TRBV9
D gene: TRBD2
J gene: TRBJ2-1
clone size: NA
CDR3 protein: CASSVEHEAGGRNEQFF
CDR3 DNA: TGTGCCAGCAGCGTAGAGCATGAGGCGGGAGGAAGGAATGAGCAGTTCTTC

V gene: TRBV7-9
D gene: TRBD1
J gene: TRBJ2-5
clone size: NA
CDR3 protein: CASSRMGQPQETQYF
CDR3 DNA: TGTGCCAGCAGTCGAATGGGACAGCCGCAAGAGACCCAGTACTTC

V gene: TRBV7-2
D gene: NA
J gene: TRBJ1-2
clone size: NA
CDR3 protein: CASTNARGDGGYTF
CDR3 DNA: TGTGCCAGCACCAACGCGAGGGGAGATGGCGGCTACACCTTC

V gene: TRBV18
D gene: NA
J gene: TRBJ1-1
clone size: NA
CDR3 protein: CASSPPSYTEAFF
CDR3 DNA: TGTGCCAGCTCACCACCTTCGTATACTGAAGCTTTCTTT

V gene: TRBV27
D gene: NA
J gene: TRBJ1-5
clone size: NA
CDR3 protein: CASSPEGIGGNQPQHF
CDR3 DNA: TGTGCCAGCAGCCCGGAGGGGATCGGGGGCAATCAGCCCCAGCATTTT

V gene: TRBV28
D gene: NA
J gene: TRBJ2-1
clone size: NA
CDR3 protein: CASSLSLRGLRGNEQFF
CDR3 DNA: TGTGCCAGCAGTTTATCCCTACGCGGGCTCCGCGGGAATGAGCAGTTCTTC

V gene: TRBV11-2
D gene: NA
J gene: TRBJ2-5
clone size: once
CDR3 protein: CASSVGDLKETQYF
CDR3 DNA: TGTGCCAGCAGCGTAGGGGACTTAAAAGAGACCCAGTACTTC

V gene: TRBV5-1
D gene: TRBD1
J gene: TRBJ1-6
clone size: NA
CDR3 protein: CASSLPRQGSYNSPLHF
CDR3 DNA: TGCGCCAGCAGCTTGCCCAGACAGGGCTCCTATAATTCACCCCTCCACTTT

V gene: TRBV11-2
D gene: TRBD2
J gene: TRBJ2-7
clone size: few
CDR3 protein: CASSPLWGRAFREQYF
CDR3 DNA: TGTGCCAGCAGCCCCTTATGGGGGAGGGCCTTTAGGGAGCAGTACTTC

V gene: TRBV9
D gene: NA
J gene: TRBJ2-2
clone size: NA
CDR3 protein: CASSVEGRDTGELFF
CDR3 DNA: TGTGCCAGCAGCGTAGAGGGGCGGGACACCGGGGAGCTGTTTTTT

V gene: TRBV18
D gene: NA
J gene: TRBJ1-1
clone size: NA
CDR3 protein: CASSALLTEAFF
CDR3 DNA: TGTGCCAGCTCCGCCCTGCTAACTGAAGCTTTCTTT

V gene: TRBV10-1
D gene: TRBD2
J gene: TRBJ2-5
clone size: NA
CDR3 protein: CASSESSVPSGQETQYF
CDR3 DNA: TGCGCCAGCAGTGAGTCGAGTGTCCCTAGCGGCCAAGAGACCCAGTACTTC

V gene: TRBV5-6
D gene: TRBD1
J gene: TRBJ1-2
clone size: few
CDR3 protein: CASSLPAGTGKLYGYTF
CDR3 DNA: TGTGCCAGCAGCCTACCCGCCGGGACAGGGAAACTCTATGGCTACACCTTC

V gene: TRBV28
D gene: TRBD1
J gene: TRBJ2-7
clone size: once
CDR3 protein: CASRINAPDRDSYEQYF
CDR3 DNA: TGTGCCAGCAGAATTAACGCCCCTGACAGGGACTCCTACGAGCAGTACTTC

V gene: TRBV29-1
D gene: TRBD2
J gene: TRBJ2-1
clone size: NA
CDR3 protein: CSVEGLADNEQFF
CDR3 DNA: TGCAGCGTTGAGGGACTAGCGGACAATGAGCAGTTCTTC

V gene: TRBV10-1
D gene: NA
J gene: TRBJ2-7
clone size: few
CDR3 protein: CASSGGWGTGPSEQYF
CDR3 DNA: TGCGCCAGCAGTGGAGGTTGGGGCACCGGGCCATCGGAGCAGTACTTC

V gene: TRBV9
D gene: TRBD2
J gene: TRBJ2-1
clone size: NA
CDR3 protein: CASSSPGGSSYNEQFF
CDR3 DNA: TGTGCCAGCAGTAGTCCTGGCGGGAGCTCCTACAATGAGCAGTTCTTC

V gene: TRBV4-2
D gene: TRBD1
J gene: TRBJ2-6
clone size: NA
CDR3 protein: CASSRTGTLSGANVLTF
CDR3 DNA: TGTGCCAGCAGCCGGACAGGGACCCTCTCTGGGGCCAACGTCCTGACTTTC

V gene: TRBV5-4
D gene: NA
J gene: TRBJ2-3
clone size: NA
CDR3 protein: CASTQEGGGTDTQYF
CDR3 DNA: TGTGCCAGCACCCAAGAGGGGGGGGGCACAGATACGCAGTATTTT

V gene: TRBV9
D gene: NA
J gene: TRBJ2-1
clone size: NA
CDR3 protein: CASSLRGDSYNEQFF
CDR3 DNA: TGTGCCAGCAGCTTGAGAGGTGACAGCTACAATGAGCAGTTCTTC

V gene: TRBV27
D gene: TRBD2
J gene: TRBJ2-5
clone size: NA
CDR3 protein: CASSQYSGRGETQYF
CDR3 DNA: TGTGCCAGCAGTCAGTATAGCGGGAGAGGGGAGACCCAGTACTTC

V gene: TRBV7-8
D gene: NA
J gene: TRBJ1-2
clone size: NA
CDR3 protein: CASSLDDYGYTF
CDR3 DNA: TGTGCCAGCAGCTTGGATGACTATGGCTACACCTTC

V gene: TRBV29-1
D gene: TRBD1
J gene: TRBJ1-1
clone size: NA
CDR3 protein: CSANRGNTEAFF
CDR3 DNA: TGCAGCGCAAACAGGGGGAACACTGAAGCTTTCTTT

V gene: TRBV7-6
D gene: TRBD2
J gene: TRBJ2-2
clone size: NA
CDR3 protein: CASSLDIAGGPGELFF
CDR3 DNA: TGTGCCAGCAGCTTAGATATAGCGGGGGGGCCCGGGGAGCTGTTTTTT

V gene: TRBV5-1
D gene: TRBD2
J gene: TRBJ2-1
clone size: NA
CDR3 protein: CASSTPHGTSDEQFF
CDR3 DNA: TGCGCCAGCAGCACCCCGCACGGGACTAGCGATGAGCAGTTCTTC

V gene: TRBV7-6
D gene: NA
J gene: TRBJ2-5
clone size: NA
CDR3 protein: CASSLISPPTQETQYF
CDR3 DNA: TGTGCCAGCAGCTTAATAAGTCCTCCAACCCAAGAGACCCAGTACTTC

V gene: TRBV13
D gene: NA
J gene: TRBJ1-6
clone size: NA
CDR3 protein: CASSSRTDPSSYNSPLHF
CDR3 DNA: TGTGCCAGCAGCTCCCGGACAGACCCTAGCTCCTATAATTCACCCCTCCACTTT

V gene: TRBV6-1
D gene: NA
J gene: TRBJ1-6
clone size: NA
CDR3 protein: CASSRKQGNSPLHF
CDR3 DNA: TGTGCCAGCAGTAGAAAACAGGGCAATTCACCCCTCCACTTT

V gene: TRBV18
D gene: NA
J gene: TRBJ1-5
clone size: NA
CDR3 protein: CASSEGQNDQPQHF
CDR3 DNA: TGTGCCAGCTCCGAAGGACAGAACGATCAGCCCCAGCATTTT

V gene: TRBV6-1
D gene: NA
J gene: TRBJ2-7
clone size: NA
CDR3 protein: CASSVDFSYEQYF
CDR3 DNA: TGTGCCAGCAGTGTTGACTTCTCCTACGAGCAGTACTTC

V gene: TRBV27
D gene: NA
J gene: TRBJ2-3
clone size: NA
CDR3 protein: CASSLGWTGTDTQYF
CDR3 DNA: TGTGCCAGCAGTTTAGGCTGGACAGGCACAGATACGCAGTATTTT

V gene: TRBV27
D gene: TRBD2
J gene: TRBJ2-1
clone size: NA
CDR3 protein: CASSLPGRLAEQFF
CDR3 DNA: TGTGCCAGCAGTTTACCGGGTAGACTAGCGGAGCAGTTCTTC

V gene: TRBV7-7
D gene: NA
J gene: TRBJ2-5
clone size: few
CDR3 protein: CASSRKAGAQETQYF
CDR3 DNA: TGTGCTAGCAGCCGGAAGGCAGGAGCCCAAGAGACCCAGTACTTC

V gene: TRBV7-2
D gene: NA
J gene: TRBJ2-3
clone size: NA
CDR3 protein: CASNTLKRTDTQYF
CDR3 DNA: TGTGCCAGCAACACATTGAAGCGCACAGATACGCAGTATTTT

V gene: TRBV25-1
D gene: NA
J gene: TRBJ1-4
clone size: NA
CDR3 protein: CASSGQGVEKLFF
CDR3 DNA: TGTGCCAGCAGCGGCCAGGGTGTTGAAAAACTGTTTTTT